This T cell receptor (beta chain) originates from a study of CD8+CD57+ T cells in acquired aplastic anemia. Study details: DNA per sorted CD4+ or CD8+ sample ranged roughly 0.19 to 27.4 ug, averaging roughly 3.3 ug.

Both TCR beta VDJ combination and CDR3 sequence profiling were carried out. Genomic DNA was the template for this profiling. TCRdb reprocessed the reads via MiXCR and lists one record per CDR3 protein. Of around 200,000 distinct CDR3 sequences in the sample, about half were seen once. From germline, CDR1 is SSHAT and CDR2 FNYEAQ (reference sequence). The CDR3 consists of 15 residues. Trimming cost V 11 bases and J 7 bases; bases outside gene matches: 17. By flow cytometry, patients selected for sequencing had shown an expansion of CD8+CD57+ cells. This clonotype has a count of ten or more. This chain joins TRBV7-7 and TRBJ2-5, with 9 nucleotides matching TRBD1. The TCR sequence derives from a human donor with aplastic anemia. The sample taken for sequencing was sorted CD4+, CD8+, or CD8+CD57+ T cells (not recorded which) from PBMCs. CDR3 sequence reads: CAVDSGTGSLRTQYF. Written as DNA, the CDR3 is TGTGCCGTAGACTCCGGGACAGGGTCATTGCGGACCCAGTACTTC.